Below are 3 T cell receptor beta chains sequenced from a single sample in a study of cytomegalovirus exposure and HLA in healthy donors. The PCR had 60 Vbeta and 13 Jbeta primers. Here immunoSEQ multiplex PCR was the method, and the copy in TCRdb shows in-frame clones only, minus some. The table shows over 150,000 clones, with around 84% occurring only once. Source material: PBMCs. The receptors originated from a middle-aged woman in good health and CMV-seropositive.

CDR3 residues: CASSPLDKAGSYLEQYF. The CDR3 DNA follows: TGTGCCAGCTCACCACTGGACAAAGCGGGAAGCTACCTCGAGCAGTACTTC. The V and J genes are TRBV18 and TRBJ2-7, with 7 bases lining up with TRBD2. CDR3 length equals 17 residues. The J segment lost 6 bases and the V segment lost 1 base, leaving 15 bases of the junction unmatched. Per germline, CDR1 KGHSH and CDR2 LQKENI.

This clone rates as medium-sized. The chain joins TRBV19 to TRBJ1-1; TRBD1 might be the D (5 bases). Germline-derived CDR1 and CDR2 are LNHDA and SQIVND (reference sequence). The CDR3 has 13 amino acids. V shed 6 bases and J shed 4 bases, with 12 bases lying between them. CDR3 in DNA: TGTGCCAGTAGGGGGGAGGGGCTCACTGAAGCTTTCTTT. Protein sequence: CASRGEGLTEAFF.

This clone was seen only once. V is TRBV4-2 and J is TRBJ2-7; 7 positions agree with TRBD1. With 6 bases clipped from V and 3 bases from J, the junction kept 11 bases outside the gene matches. The CDR3 consists of 15 residues. CDR1 and CDR2 from the germline V gene are LGHNA and YNFKEQ. This chain's CDR3 is CASSKPGTDYYEQYF. CDR3 sequence (DNA): TGTGCCAGCAGTAAACCCGGGACAGATTACTACGAGCAGTACTTC.